The rows below give T cell receptor beta chains drawn from one sample of a study of Graves' ophthalmopathy and Graves' hyperthyroidism. TCRdb re-called the multiplex PCR reads with MiXCR, one entry per CDR3 protein. The sample records 240,000 or so distinct CDR3 sequences, approximately 42% being singletons. Sequenced material: peripheral blood. These receptor sequences come from an adult man with Graves' ophthalmopathy. CDR3s include the opening cysteine and the closing phenylalanine or tryptophan. A D gene is named only where the DNA matches it firmly. For some rows the clone size is stated as once, few or many, or as a class when expanded; others skip it.

j_call	d_call	v_call	clone_size	cdr3_nt	cdr3_aa
TRBJ1-4	.	TRBV6-5	few	TGTGCCAGCAGTTATCGGAGAATGACTAATGAAAAACTGTTTTTT	CASSYRRMTNEKLFF
TRBJ2-7	.	TRBV5-1	.	TGCGCCAGCAGCAACGGAGGACTCTCCTACGAGCAGTACTTC	CASSNGGLSYEQYF
TRBJ2-7	TRBD1	TRBV10-3	.	TGTGCCAGCAGTACAACTGGGACAGGCTCCTACGAGCAGTACTTC	CASSTTGTGSYEQYF
TRBJ2-7	.	TRBV12-3/TRBV12-4	.	TGTGCCAGCAGTCCGGGGGTTAGATACGAGCAGTACTTC	CASSPGVRYEQYF
TRBJ2-7	.	TRBV7-2	.	TGTGCCAGCAGCTTTACCGGGGCCACCTACGAGCAGTACTTC	CASSFTGATYEQYF
TRBJ2-1	.	TRBV29-1	.	TGCAGCGTTGGCCTGTCGGATGAGCAGTTCTTC	CSVGLSDEQFF
TRBJ2-2	.	TRBV12-3/TRBV12-4	.	TGTGCCAGCAGTTTAGGAGGAATCGTGGCCGGGGGGCTGTTTTTT	CASSLGGIVAGGLFF
TRBJ1-5	TRBD1	TRBV5-6	.	TGTGCCAGCAGCCTCCGGGACAGGAATCAGCCCCAGCATTTT	CASSLRDRNQPQHF
TRBJ2-2	TRBD1	TRBV7-9	once	TGTGCCAGCAGCTTTGGGGGACAGTCGAACACCGGGGAGCTGTTTTTT	CASSFGGQSNTGELFF
TRBJ2-7	.	TRBV12-3/TRBV12-4	.	TGTGCCAGCAGTTTGACCGTGACCATCTTC	CASSLTVTIF
TRBJ1-6	TRBD1	TRBV19	.	TGTGCCAGTAGTATAACAGGGGGAAATTCACCCCTCCACTTT	CASSITGGNSPLHF
TRBJ1-5	.	TRBV12-3/TRBV12-4	.	TGTGCCAGCAGTCATCCCCGGTCAGGGAGTGAGCCCCAGCATTTT	CASSHPRSGSEPQHF
TRBJ2-2	.	TRBV7-2	.	TGTGCCAGCAGCCCCGCCAGCTACACCGGGGAGCTGTTTTTT	CASSPASYTGELFF
TRBJ2-5	TRBD2	TRBV5-4	.	TGTGCCAGCAGCTCTCGCTTCCTAGCGGAGGGAAAAGAGACCCAGTACTTC	CASSSRFLAEGKETQYF
TRBJ2-7	TRBD2	TRBV20-1	.	TGCAGTGCTAGAGAGTCGGGAGGGCCCTACGAGCAGTACTTC	CSARESGGPYEQYF
TRBJ2-5	.	TRBV20-1	once	TGCAGTGCCCAACCCCCGGACGGGGTTTCTGAGACCCAGTACTTC	CSAQPPDGVSETQYF
TRBJ1-4	.	TRBV12-5	.	TGTGCCAGCACTAAGACGGGGGAGGGGTATGAAAAACTGTTTTTT	CASTKTGEGYEKLFF
TRBJ1-1	.	TRBV11-3	.	TGTGCCAGCAGCCAGACAGATACTAGCGCTGAAGCTTTCTTT	CASSQTDTSAEAFF
TRBJ2-5	TRBD2	TRBV20-1	.	TGCAGTGCTGGGACTAGCGGGGGAAGAGAGACCCAGTACTTC	CSAGTSGGRETQYF
TRBJ2-2	.	TRBV25-1	.	TGTGCCAGCAGTGATCCCCGGGAGAACACCGGGGAGCTGTTTTTT	CASSDPRENTGELFF
TRBJ2-2	.	TRBV7-3	few	TGTGCCAGCAGCTTACAAGGCAGCACCGGGGAGCTGTTTTTT	CASSLQGSTGELFF
TRBJ2-7	TRBD1	TRBV7-8	few	TGTGCCAGCAACGACAGGGGATCTTCCTACGAGCAGTACTTC	CASNDRGSSYEQYF
TRBJ1-4	TRBD1	TRBV7-2	.	TGTGCCAGCAGCTCATACAGGGGTAAACTGTTTTTT	CASSSYRGKLFF
TRBJ2-7	TRBD1	TRBV2	few	TGTGCCAGCAGTGCACTCAGACAGGGGCATACCTACGAGCAGTACTTC	CASSALRQGHTYEQYF
TRBJ1-6	.	TRBV7-2	.	TGTGCCAGCAGCTTGTTTGGGGTGGGTAATTCACCCCTCCACTTT	CASSLFGVGNSPLHF
TRBJ1-5	TRBD1	TRBV10-3	.	TGTGCCAGCAGTTCCCGGGACAGTAGGCAGCCCCAGCATTTT	CASSSRDSRQPQHF
TRBJ1-2	.	TRBV2	many	TGTGCCAGCAGAAGCAGGGGAACGTACTATGGCTACACCTTC	CASRSRGTYYGYTF
TRBJ2-7	TRBD2	TRBV7-9	few	TGTGCCAGCAGCCAAGAGCGGGAGATGGCCGCCTACGAGCAGTACTTC	CASSQEREMAAYEQYF
TRBJ2-2	.	TRBV19	.	TGTGCCAGTAGTAGGAAAGGACTTTCGAACACCGGGGAGCTGTTTTTT	CASSRKGLSNTGELFF
TRBJ1-2	.	TRBV5-1	.	TGTGCCTGGAGCGACCGCGAGGTCAGGGGAGGCTATGGCTACACCTTC	CAWSDREVRGGYGYTF
TRBJ1-1	.	TRBV15	many	TGTGCCACCAGTGTAGGGAACACTGAAGCTTTCTTT	CATSVGNTEAFF
TRBJ2-7	.	TRBV7-2	.	TGTGCCAGCAGCCCCCGTTTGGCGGACGAGCAGTACTTC	CASSPRLADEQYF
TRBJ1-1	.	TRBV20-1	few	TGCAGTGCTAGCACCCGATCGTGGGCTTTCTTT	CSASTRSWAFF
TRBJ1-4	.	TRBV2	.	TGTGCCAGCAGGAGGGGAGACATGAGGGAAAAACTGTTTTTT	CASRRGDMREKLFF
TRBJ1-3	.	TRBV25-1	.	TGTGCCAGCAAGCCTATGGGACGGCGCTCTGGAAACACCATATATTTT	CASKPMGRRSGNTIYF
TRBJ2-7	.	TRBV12-3/TRBV12-4	few	TGTGCCAGCACACAGAGTTTCAGCTCCTACGAGCAGTACTTC	CASTQSFSSYEQYF
TRBJ2-7	.	TRBV7-2	.	TGTGCCAGCAGTCCGGGCGGTAGTTGGGGGTACGAGCAGTACTTC	CASSPGGSWGYEQYF
TRBJ2-5	TRBD2	TRBV9	once	TGTGCCAGCAGCGTAGTTGCTAGCGGGGGGTCCGGAGAGACCCAGTACTTC	CASSVVASGGSGETQYF